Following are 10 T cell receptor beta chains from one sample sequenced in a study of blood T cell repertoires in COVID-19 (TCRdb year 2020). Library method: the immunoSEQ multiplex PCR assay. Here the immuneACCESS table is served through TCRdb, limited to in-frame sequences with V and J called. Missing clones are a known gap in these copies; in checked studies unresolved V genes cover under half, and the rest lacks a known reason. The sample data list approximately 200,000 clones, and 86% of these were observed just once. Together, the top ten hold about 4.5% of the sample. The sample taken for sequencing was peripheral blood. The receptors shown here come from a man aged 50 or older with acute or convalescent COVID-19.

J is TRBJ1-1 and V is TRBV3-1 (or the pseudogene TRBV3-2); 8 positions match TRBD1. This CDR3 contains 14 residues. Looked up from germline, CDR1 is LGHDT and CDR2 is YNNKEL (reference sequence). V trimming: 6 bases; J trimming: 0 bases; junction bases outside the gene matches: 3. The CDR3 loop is CASRGDRMNTEAFF. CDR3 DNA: TGTGCCAGCAGGGGGGACAGGATGAACACTGAAGCTTTCTTT.

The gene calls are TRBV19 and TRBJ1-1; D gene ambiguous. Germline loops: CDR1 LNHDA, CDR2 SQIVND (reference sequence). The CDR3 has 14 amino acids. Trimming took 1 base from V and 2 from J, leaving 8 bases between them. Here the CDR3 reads CASSIAFLNTEAFF. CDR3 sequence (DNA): TGTGCCAGTAGTATAGCCTTTCTTAACACTGAAGCTTTCTTT.

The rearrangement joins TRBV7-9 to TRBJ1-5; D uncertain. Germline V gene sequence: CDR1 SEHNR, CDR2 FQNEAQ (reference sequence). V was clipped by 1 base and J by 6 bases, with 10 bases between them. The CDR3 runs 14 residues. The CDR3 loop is CASSLGEVRQPQHF. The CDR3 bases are TGTGCCAGCAGCTTAGGCGAAGTCCGTCAGCCCCAGCATTTT.

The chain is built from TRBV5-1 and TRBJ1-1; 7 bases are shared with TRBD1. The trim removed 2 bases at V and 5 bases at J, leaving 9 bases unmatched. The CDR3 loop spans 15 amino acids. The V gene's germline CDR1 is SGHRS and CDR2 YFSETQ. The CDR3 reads CASSFSRGVQTEAFF. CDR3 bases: TGCGCCAGCAGCTTTTCCAGGGGGGTACAGACTGAAGCTTTCTTT.

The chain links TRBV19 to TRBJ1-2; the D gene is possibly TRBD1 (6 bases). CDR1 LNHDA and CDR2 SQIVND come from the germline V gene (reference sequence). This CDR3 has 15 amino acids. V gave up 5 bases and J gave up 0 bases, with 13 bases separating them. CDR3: CASSSSQGPNYGYTF. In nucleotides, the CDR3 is TGTGCCAGTAGTTCGTCACAGGGTCCTAACTATGGCTACACCTTC.

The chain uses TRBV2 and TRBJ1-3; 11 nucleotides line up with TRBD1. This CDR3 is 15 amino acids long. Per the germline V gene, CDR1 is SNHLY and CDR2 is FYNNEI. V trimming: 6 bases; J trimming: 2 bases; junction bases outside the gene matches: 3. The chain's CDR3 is CASSQGQGAGNTIYF. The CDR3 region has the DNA TGTGCCAGCAGCCAGGGACAGGGGGCTGGAAACACCATATATTTT.

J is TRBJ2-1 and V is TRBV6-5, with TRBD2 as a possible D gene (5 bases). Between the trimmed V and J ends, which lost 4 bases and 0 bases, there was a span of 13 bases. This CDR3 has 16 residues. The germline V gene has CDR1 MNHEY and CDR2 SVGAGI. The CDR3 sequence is CASSLSRRSSYNEQFF. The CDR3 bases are TGTGCCAGCAGTTTGTCCCGGAGGAGCTCCTACAATGAGCAGTTCTTC.

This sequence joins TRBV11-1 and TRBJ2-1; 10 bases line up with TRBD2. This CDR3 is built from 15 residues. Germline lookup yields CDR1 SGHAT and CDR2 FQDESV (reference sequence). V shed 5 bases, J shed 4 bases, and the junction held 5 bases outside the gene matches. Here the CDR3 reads CASSRSGGGYNEQFF. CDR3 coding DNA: TGTGCCAGCAGCCGAAGCGGGGGGGGTTACAATGAGCAGTTCTTC.

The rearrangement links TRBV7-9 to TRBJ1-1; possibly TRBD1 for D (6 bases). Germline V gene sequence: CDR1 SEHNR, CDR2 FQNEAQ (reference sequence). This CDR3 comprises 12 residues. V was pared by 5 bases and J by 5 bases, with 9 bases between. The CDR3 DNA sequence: TGTGCCAGCAGCAACAGGGATACTGAAGCTTTCTTT. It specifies CASSNRDTEAFF.

CDR3 bases: TGTGCCTGGAGTACCGGGACAGCATTTGAAGCTTTCTTT. Amino acid sequence: CAWSTGTAFEAFF. The chain carries TRBV30 and TRBJ1-1; 7 positions match TRBD1. After removal of 2 bases from V and 7 bases from J, the junction contained 7 bases not matched to a gene. The CDR3 covers 13 residues. The germline V gene has CDR1 GTSNPN and CDR2 SVGIG (reference sequence). The full variable domain, rest sourced from reference TRBV30 and TRBJ1-1, is SQTIHQWPATLVQPVGSPLSLECTVEGTSNPNLYWYRQAAGRGLQLLFYSVGIGQISSEVPQNLSASRPQDRQFILSSKKLLLSDSGFYLCAWSTGTAFEAFFGQGTRLTVV.